In this sample, the clone carrying this TCR beta chain turned up a few times. What it binds is not known. Germline CDR1 ENHRY, CDR2 SYGVKD. Trimming pared 3 bases from V and 7 bases from J, leaving 10 bases between. CDR3 size: 13 residues. 5'RACE, which relied on constant-segment primers, yielded TCR alpha and TCR beta cDNA libraries carrying sample barcodes and UMIs. TCRdb processed the 5' RACE reads anew with MiXCR; each CDR3 protein has one entry. The sample includes 210,000 or so distinct CDR3 sequences, around 25% of them seen just once. The data were obtained in a study of T-cell memory formation after mild COVID-19. At the level of the study: Each donor largely had its own TCR clusters.

General study points: Several responding clones turned up in pre-infection memory, indicating that cross-reactive memory may have taken part.

The receptor was derived from an adult woman who had mild COVID-19 (a few samples of this study predate the infection). Cell type and time point are not known. The rearrangement joins TRBV10-3 to TRBJ1-5; possible D gene TRBD1, 5 bases. The sequencing sample was made of PBMCs or a T cell subset sorted from them (not recorded which). CDR3 coding DNA: TGTGCCATCAGTGAAGGACACGAGCAGCCCCAGCATTTT. It encodes CAISEGHEQPQHF.